This entry features one T cell receptor (beta chain) sequence. As yet, its antigen is unknown. Trimming at V came to 6 bases and at J to 4 bases, leaving 6 bases not matched to a gene. The CDR3 has 14 residues. Germline V gene sequence: CDR1 LGHDT, CDR2 YNNKEL (reference sequence). This sample stems from a study of T cell responses to AZD1222 COVID-19 vaccine. General study results and limits: Donors were largely white British and mainly female; clonal diversity was possibly underestimated. Spike-specific TCR breadth and depth were elevated following two AZD1222 doses.

Libraries were prepared by immunoSEQ multiplex PCR; TCRdb keeps only in-frame clonotypes and omits some of them. The sample lists approximately 110,000 clones, 75% to 90% occurring once. This sequence joins TRBV3-1 (or the pseudogene TRBV3-2) and TRBJ1-3; TRBD1 aligns across 7 bases. This specimen consisted of peripheral blood, obtained 28 days after the second AZD1222 dose. This TCR was recovered from an adult who received the AZD1222 COVID-19 vaccine. Here the CDR3 reads CASRLTGHGNTIYF. Written as DNA, the CDR3 is TGTGCCAGCAGGCTGACAGGGCACGGAAACACCATATATTTT.